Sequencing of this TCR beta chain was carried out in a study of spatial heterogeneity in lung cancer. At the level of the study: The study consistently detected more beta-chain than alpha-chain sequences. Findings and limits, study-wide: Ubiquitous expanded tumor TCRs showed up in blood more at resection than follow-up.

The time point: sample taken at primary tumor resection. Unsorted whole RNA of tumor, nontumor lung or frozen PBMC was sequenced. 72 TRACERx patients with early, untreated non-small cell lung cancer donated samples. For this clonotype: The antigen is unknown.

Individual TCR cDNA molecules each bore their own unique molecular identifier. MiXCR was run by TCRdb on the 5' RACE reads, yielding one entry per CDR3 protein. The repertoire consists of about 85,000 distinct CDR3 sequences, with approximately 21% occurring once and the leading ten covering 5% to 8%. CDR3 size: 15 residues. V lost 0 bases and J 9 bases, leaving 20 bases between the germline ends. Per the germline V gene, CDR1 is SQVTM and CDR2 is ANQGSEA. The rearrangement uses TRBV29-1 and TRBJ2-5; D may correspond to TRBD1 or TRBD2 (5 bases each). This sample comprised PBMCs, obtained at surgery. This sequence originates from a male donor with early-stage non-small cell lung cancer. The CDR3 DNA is TGCAGCGTTGAAGAGAACCTGAGGGGTGGAGCGGCCCAGTACTTC. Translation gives CSVEENLRGGAAQYF.